Following are 17 T cell receptor beta chains from one sample sequenced in a study of identifying expanded T cells in peripheral blood. Method: immunoSEQ multiplex PCR; TCRdb's copy keeps in-frame clones and lacks some. The sample consists of around 100,000 clones, about 87% of them appearing once. The sequencing input was blood. Every receptor here comes from a person aged 18 to 75 in good health.

This CDR3 is CASSASGGLAGGNEQFF. The DNA for the CDR3 is TGTGCCAGCAGCGCCTCGGGGGGACTAGCGGGAGGTAATGAGCAGTTCTTC. The chain recombines TRBV11-2 with TRBJ2-1; 15 bases are shared with TRBD2. Losses at the gene ends were 5 bases for V and 7 bases for J; bases not matched to a gene: 9. The CDR3 consists of 17 residues. Germline CDR1 reads SGHAT; CDR2 reads FQNNGV.

The chain links TRBV30 to TRBJ2-5; either TRBD1 or TRBD2 may fit D (6 bases each). Trimming stripped 4 bases from V and 1 base from J, with 16 bases between. This CDR3 has 15 amino acids. The germline gives CDR1 GTSNPN, CDR2 SVGIG (reference sequence). The CDR3 protein is CAWTLRRGFQETQYF. DNA of the CDR3: TGTGCCTGGACCCTTAGGAGGGGGTTCCAAGAGACCCAGTACTTC.

The V call is TRBV9, the J call TRBJ2-1; D gene unclear. The CDR3 length is 14 residues. CDR1 is SGDLS, CDR2 YYNGEE, per germline. The V gene lost 3 bases and the J gene lost 2 bases, with 9 bases spanning the gap. The CDR3 coding sequence is TGTGCCAGCAGCGATGGGGAAGCCTACAATGAGCAGTTCTTC. This encodes CASSDGEAYNEQFF. Filled out from reference TRBV9 and TRBJ2-1, the complete variable domain reads DSGVTQTPKHLITATGQRVTLRCSPRSGDLSVYWYQQSLDQGLQFLIQYYNGEERAKGNILERFSAQQFPDLHSELNLSSLELGDSALYFCASSDGEAYNEQFFGPGTRLTVL.

The chain is built from TRBV28 and TRBJ2-3; 10 positions agree with TRBD2. The J segment lost 4 bases and the V segment lost 10 bases, leaving 17 bases of the junction unmatched. This CDR3 region has 17 residues. Germline loops: CDR1 MDHEN, CDR2 SYDVKM. The CDR3: CATRGASGSLTPDTQYF. CDR3 nucleotide sequence: TGTGCCACCCGTGGGGCTAGCGGGAGCCTTACCCCAGATACGCAGTATTTT.

The V call is TRBV30, the J call TRBJ1-6; the D gene is possibly TRBD1 (6 bases). The CDR3 length is 13 residues. V was shortened by 4 bases and J by 8 bases, with 12 bases between the two germline ends. The germline V gene encodes CDR1 GTSNPN and CDR2 SVGIG (reference sequence). This CDR3 reads CAWNGQLDSPLHF. CDR3 coding DNA: TGTGCCTGGAACGGACAGCTTGATTCACCCCTCCACTTT.

The J gene is TRBJ2-2, the V gene TRBV7-9, with 12 bases identical to TRBD2. This CDR3 spans 18 amino acids. Germline V gene sequence: CDR1 SEHNR, CDR2 FQNEAQ (reference sequence). The junction had 6 bases not matched to a gene; V was cut back by 3 bases and J by 1 base. CDR3 bases: TGTGCCAGCAGCTTCCCGACTAGCGGGGGACTGAACACCGGGGAGCTGTTTTTT. Residues: CASSFPTSGGLNTGELFF. Combining the CDR3 with reference TRBV7-9 and TRBJ2-2 gives the whole variable domain DTGVSQNPRHKITKRGQNVTFRCDPISEHNRLYWYRQTLGQGPEFLTYFQNEAQLEKSRLLSDRFSAERPKGSFSTLEIQRTEQGDSAMYLCASSFPTSGGLNTGELFFGEGSRLTVL.

The rearrangement joins TRBV19 to TRBJ2-5, with D perhaps TRBD2 (6 bases). With 7 bases removed from V and 5 bases from J, the gap between germline ends came to 8 bases. Germline V gene data show CDR1 as LNHDA and CDR2 as SQIVND (reference sequence). The CDR3 runs to 11 residues. The CDR3 loop is CASKAGETQYF. For the CDR3, the DNA is TGTGCCAGTAAGGCGGGGGAGACCCAGTACTTC.

This clone was counted once. V usage is TRBV5-6 and J usage is TRBJ1-1; D gene ambiguous. CDR3 length: 11 residues. Trimming pared 3 bases from V and 3 bases from J, leaving 3 bases between. CDR1 SGHDT and CDR2 YYEEEE come from the germline V gene. CDR3 DNA: TGTGCCAGCAGCTGGGACACTGAAGCTTTCTTT. This encodes CASSWDTEAFF.

The chain carries TRBV2 and TRBJ2-3; perhaps TRBD2 as D (6 bases). V was pared by 7 bases and J by 1 base, with 9 bases between. Looked up from germline, CDR1 is SNHLY and CDR2 is FYNNEI. The CDR3 has 13 amino acids. Here the CDR3 DNA reads TGTGCCAGCAACGGGGGAGGCACAGATACGCAGTATTTT. This codes for CASNGGGTDTQYF.

The chain recombines TRBV9 with TRBJ2-1; TRBD2 agrees at 11 bases. This CDR3 contains 17 residues. The V and J ends lost 0 bases and 3 bases, in that order; junction bases with no gene match: 5. Germline CDR1 is SGDLS and CDR2 is YYNGEE. The CDR3: CASSVAGGLAVYNEQFF. The CDR3 region has the DNA TGTGCCAGCAGCGTAGCTGGGGGACTAGCGGTCTACAATGAGCAGTTCTTC.

The gene calls are TRBV5-4 and TRBJ2-7, with a tentative D call TRBD1 (5 bases). The CDR3 has 14 amino acids. Looked up from germline, CDR1 is SGHNT and CDR2 is YYREEE (reference sequence). With 1 base removed from V and 3 bases from J, the gap between germline ends came to 11 bases. The DNA of the CDR3 is TGTGCCAGCAGCTTGAGGGTAGGGGACTACGAGCAGTACTTC. It codes for CASSLRVGDYEQYF.

CDR3: CASSRATGGIWDEQFF. For the CDR3, the DNA is TGCGCCAGCAGCCGAGCTACAGGGGGCATCTGGGATGAGCAGTTCTTC. V and J are TRBV4-1 and TRBJ2-1, with TRBD1 matching over 9 bases. Unmatched junction bases numbered 12, after V lost 4 bases and J lost 8 bases. CDR1 is MGHRA and CDR2 is YSYEKL in the germline V gene. This CDR3 comprises 16 residues.

This clone was found a few times. The rearrangement joins TRBV30 to TRBJ2-1; D gene uncertain. The germline V and J ends were trimmed by 2 bases and 1 base, with 12 bases remaining between them. Per germline, CDR1 GTSNPN and CDR2 SVGIG (reference sequence). CDR3 length equals 15 residues. The CDR3 region is CAWSPLAVSYNEQFF. The DNA of the CDR3 is TGTGCCTGGAGTCCACTGGCGGTGTCCTACAATGAGCAGTTCTTC. Variable domain in full (rest from reference TRBV30 and TRBJ2-1): SQTIHQWPATLVQPVGSPLSLECTVEGTSNPNLYWYRQAAGRGLQLLFYSVGIGQISSEVPQNLSASRPQDRQFILSSKKLLLSDSGFYLCAWSPLAVSYNEQFFGPGTRLTVL.

This clone was detected once. The DNA for the CDR3 is TGCGCCAGCAGCCCCCGGCAGGGCAACACCGGGGAGCTGTTTTTT. Its translation is CASSPRQGNTGELFF. The V and J genes are TRBV5-1 and TRBJ2-2, with D tentatively TRBD1 (5 bases). Trimming shortened V by 4 bases and J by 2 bases, and 12 bases separated the two germline ends. The CDR3 consists of 15 residues. Germline values: CDR1 SGHRS, CDR2 YFSETQ.

This chain links TRBV6-4 with TRBJ1-1; D gene ambiguous. There are 12 residues in the CDR3. The V gene lost 2 bases and the J gene lost 3 bases, with 4 bases spanning the gap. Germline loops: CDR1 MRHNA, CDR2 SNTAGT. CDR3 protein: CASSDGYTEAFF. As DNA, the CDR3 is TGTGCCAGCAGTGACGGCTACACTGAAGCTTTCTTT.

The chain is built from TRBV19 and TRBJ1-1, with a tentative D call TRBD1 (5 bases). V lost 7 bases to trimming and J lost 10 bases, with 10 bases between them. This CDR3 is 10 amino acids long. The germline V gene encodes CDR1 LNHDA and CDR2 SQIVND (reference sequence). The CDR3, as DNA: TGTGCCAGTACCGGACACAGAGCTTTCTTT. Translating it yields CASTGHRAFF.

This clone was recorded only once. This rearrangement joins TRBV5-1 to TRBJ2-2; TRBD1 matches at 7 bases. V was clipped by 5 bases and J by 3 bases; unmatched bases: 7. Germline values: CDR1 SGHRS, CDR2 YFSETQ. The CDR3 totals 15 residues. Written as DNA, the CDR3 is TGCGCCAGCAGATCCGGGACAGAAGACACCGGGGAGCTGTTTTTT. It codes for CASRSGTEDTGELFF.